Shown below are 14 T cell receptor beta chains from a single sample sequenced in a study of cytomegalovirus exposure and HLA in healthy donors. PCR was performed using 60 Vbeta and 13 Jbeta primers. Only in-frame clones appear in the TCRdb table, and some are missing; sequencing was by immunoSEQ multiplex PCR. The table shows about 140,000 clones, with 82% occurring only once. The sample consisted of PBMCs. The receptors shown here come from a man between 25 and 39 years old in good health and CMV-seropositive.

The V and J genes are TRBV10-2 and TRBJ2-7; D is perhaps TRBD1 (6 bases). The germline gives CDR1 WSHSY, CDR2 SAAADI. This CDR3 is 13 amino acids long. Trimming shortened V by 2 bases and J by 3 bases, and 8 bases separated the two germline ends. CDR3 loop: CASSENRVYEQYF. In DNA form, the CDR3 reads TGCGCCAGCAGTGAGAACAGGGTCTACGAGCAGTACTTC.

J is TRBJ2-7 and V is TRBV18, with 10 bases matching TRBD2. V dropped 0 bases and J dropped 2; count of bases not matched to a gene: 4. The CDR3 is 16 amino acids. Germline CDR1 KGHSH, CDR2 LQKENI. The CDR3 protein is CASSPPSLAGPYEQYF. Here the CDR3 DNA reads TGTGCCAGCTCACCACCGTCACTAGCGGGGCCCTACGAGCAGTACTTC.

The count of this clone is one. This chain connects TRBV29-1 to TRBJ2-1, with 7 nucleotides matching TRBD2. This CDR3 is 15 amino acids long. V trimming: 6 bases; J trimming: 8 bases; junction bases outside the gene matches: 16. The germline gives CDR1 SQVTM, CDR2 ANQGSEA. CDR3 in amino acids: CSVAGEGRGLDEQFF. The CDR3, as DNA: TGCAGCGTCGCGGGGGAGGGGAGAGGGTTAGATGAGCAGTTCTTC.

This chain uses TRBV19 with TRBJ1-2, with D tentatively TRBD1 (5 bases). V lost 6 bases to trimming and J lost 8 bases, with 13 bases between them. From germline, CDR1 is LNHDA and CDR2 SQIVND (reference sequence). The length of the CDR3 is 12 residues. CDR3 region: CASSPQGGGYTF. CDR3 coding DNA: TGTGCCAGTAGCCCGCAGGGTGGCGGCTACACCTTC. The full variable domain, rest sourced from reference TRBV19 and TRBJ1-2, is DGGITQSPKYLFRKEGQNVTLSCEQNLNHDAMYWYRQDPGQGLRLIYYSQIVNDFQKGDIAEGYSVSREKKESFPLTVTSAQKNPTAFYLCASSPQGGGYTFGSGTRLTVV.

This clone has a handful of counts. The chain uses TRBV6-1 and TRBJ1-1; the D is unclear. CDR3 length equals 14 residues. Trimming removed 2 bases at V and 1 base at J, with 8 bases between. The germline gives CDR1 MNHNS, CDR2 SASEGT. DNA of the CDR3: TGTGCCAGCAGTGAATGGGCAGAGAACACTGAAGCTTTCTTT. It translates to CASSEWAENTEAFF.

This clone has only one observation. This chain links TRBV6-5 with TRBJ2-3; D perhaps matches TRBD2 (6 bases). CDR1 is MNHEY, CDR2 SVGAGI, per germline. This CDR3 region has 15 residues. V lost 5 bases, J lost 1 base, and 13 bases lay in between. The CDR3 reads CASSRTGLRTDTQYF. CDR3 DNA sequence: TGTGCCAGCAGTAGAACGGGACTGCGCACAGATACGCAGTATTTT.

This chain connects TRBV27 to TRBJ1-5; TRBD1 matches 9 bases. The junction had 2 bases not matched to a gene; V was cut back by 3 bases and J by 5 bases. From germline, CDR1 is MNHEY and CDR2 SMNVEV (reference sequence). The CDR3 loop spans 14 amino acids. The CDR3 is CASSLDRGYQPQHF. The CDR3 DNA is TGTGCCAGCAGTTTGGACAGGGGTTATCAGCCCCAGCATTTT.

CDR3 nucleotide sequence: TGTGCCAGTAGCGGTCCGTTTTTCGGGGAGCTGTTTTTT. As protein: CASSGPFFGELFF. The chain combines TRBV25-1 with TRBJ2-2; a possible D gene is TRBD2 (6 bases). This CDR3 is built from 13 residues. V was pared by 9 bases and J by 7 bases, with 15 bases between. Germline-derived CDR1 and CDR2 are MGHDK and SYGVNS.

The CDR3 is CASSELGGLGSNQPQHF. The DNA for the CDR3 is TGTGCCAGCAGTGAACTTGGAGGGCTCGGAAGCAATCAGCCCCAGCATTTT. V usage is TRBV2 and J usage is TRBJ1-5; D is unresolved. Germline CDR1 is SNHLY and CDR2 is FYNNEI. V lost 2 bases to trimming and J lost 1 base, with 15 bases between them. CDR3 length: 17 residues.

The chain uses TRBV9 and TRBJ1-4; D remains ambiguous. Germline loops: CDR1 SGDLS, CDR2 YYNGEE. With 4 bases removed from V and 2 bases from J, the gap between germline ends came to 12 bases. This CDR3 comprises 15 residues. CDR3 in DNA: TGTGCCAGCAGCCCCGGGGTACTTACTAATGAAAAACTGTTTTTT. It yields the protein CASSPGVLTNEKLFF.

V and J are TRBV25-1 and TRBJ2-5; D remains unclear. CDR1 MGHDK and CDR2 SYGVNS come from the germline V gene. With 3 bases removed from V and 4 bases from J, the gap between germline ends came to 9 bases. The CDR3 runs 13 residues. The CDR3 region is CASSDYSRETQYF. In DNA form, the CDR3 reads TGTGCCAGCAGTGACTACTCCCGAGAGACCCAGTACTTC.

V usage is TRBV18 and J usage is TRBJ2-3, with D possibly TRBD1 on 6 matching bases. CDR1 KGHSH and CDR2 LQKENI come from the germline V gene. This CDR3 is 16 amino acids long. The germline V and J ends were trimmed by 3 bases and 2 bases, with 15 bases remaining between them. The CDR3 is CASSPLPRGNTDTQYF. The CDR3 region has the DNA TGTGCCAGCTCACCCCTCCCTAGGGGGAACACAGATACGCAGTATTTT.

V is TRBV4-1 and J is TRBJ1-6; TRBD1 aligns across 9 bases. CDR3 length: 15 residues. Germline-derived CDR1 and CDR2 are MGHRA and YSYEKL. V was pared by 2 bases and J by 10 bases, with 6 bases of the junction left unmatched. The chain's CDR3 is CASSQPDRGPSPLHF. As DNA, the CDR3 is TGCGCCAGCAGCCAACCGGACAGGGGCCCATCACCCCTCCACTTT.

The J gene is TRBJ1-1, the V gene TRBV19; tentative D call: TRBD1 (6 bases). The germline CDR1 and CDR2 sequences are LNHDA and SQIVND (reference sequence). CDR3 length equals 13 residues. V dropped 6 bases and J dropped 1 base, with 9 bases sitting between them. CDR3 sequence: CASSSQGNTEAFF. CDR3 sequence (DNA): TGTGCCAGTAGCTCACAGGGGAACACTGAAGCTTTCTTT.